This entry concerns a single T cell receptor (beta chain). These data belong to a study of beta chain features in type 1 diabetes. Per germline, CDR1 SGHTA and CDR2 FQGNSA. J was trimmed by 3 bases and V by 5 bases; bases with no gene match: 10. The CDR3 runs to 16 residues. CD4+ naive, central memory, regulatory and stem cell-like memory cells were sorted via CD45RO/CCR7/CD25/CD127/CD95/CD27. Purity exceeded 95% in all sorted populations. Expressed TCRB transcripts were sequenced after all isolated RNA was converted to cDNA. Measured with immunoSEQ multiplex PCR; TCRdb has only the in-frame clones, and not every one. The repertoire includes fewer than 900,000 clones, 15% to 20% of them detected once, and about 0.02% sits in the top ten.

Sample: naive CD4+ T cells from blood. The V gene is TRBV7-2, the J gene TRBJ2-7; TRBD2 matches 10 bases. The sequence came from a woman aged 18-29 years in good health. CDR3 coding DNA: TGTGCCAGCAGCCGGGGGGGACTAGCGAAAAACTACGAGCAGTACTTC. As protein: CASSRGGLAKNYEQYF.